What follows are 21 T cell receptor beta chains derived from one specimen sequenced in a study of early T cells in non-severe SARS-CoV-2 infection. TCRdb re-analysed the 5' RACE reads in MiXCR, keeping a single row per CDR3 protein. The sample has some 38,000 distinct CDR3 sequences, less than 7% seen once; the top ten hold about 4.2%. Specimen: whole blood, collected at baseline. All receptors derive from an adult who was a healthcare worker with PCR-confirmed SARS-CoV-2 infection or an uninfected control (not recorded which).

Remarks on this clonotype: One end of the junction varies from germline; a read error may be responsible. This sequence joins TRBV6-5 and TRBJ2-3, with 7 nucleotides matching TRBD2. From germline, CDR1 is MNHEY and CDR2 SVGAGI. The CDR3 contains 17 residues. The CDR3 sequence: CASSYLVAGAGTDTQYF. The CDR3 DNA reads TGTGCTAGCAGTTACTTGGTGGCGGGAGCGGGAACAGATACGCAGTATTTT.

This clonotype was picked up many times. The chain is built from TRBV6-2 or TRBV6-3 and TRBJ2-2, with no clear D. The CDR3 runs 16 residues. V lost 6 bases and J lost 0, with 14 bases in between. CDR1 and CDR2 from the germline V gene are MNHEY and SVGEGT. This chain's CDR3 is CASSPLRRTNTGELFF. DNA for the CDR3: TGTGCCAGCAGCCCACTTCGCAGGACGAACACCGGGGAGCTGTTTTTT.

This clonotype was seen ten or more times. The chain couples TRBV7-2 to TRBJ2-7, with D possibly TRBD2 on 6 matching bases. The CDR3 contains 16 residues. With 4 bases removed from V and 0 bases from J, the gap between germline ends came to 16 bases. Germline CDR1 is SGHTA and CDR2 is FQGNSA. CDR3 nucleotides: TGTGCCAGCAGCTCATTGGGGCGTAGCGGCTCCTACGAGCAGTACTTC. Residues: CASSSLGRSGSYEQYF.

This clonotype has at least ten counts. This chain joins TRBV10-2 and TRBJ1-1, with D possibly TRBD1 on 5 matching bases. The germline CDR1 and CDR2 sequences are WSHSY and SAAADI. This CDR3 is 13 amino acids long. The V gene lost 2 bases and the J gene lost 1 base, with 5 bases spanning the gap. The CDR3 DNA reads TGCGCCAGCAGTGAGACAGGGAACACTGAAGCTTTCTTT. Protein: CASSETGNTEAFF.

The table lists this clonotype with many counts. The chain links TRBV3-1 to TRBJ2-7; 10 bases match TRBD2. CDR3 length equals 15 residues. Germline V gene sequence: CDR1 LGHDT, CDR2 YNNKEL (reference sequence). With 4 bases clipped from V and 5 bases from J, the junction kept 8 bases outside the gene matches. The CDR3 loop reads CASSPVPSGSHEQYF. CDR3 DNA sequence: TGTGCCAGCAGCCCCGTACCTAGCGGGAGCCACGAGCAGTACTTC.

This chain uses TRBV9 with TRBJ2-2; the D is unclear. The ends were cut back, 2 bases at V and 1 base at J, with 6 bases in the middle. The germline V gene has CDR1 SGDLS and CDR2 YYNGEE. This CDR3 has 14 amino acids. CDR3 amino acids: CASSVDGNTGELFF. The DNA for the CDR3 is TGTGCCAGCAGCGTCGATGGGAACACCGGGGAGCTGTTTTTT.

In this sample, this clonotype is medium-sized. CDR3 nucleotide sequence: TGTGCCAGCACTCCGGGACTACAGCCTGGTACGCAGTATTTT. This encodes CASTPGLQPGTQYF. The chain is built from TRBV12-3 or TRBV12-4 and TRBJ2-3; 7 positions match TRBD2. CDR3 length: 14 residues. J gave up 8 bases and V 7 bases, and 12 bases lay outside the gene matches.

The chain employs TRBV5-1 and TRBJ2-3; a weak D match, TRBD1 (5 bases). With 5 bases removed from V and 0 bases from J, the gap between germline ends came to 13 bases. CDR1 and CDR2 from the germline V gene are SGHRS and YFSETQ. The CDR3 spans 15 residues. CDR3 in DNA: TGCGCCAGCAGGGCCTCAGGGTCTAGCACAGATACGCAGTATTTT. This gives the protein CASRASGSSTDTQYF.

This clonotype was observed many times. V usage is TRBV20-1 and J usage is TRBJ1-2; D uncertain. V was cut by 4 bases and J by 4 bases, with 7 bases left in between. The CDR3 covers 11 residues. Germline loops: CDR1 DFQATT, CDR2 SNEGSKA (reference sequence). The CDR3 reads CSANGRYGYTF. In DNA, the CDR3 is TGCAGTGCTAACGGACGCTATGGCTACACCTTC.

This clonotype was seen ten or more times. The CDR3 DNA follows: TGTGCCTGGAGCATACAGGGTAGAGATGGCTACACCTTC. This codes for CAWSIQGRDGYTF. The chain uses TRBV30 and TRBJ1-2, with D possibly being TRBD1 (6 bases). The CDR3 runs to 13 residues. Germline lookup yields CDR1 GTSNPN and CDR2 SVGIG (reference sequence). Trimming shortened V by 3 bases and J by 6 bases, and 14 bases separated the two germline ends.

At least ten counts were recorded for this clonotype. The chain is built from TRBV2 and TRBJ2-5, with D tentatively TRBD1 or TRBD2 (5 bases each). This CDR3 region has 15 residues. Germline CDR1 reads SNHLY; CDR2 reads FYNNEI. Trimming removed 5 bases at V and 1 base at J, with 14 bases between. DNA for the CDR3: TGTGCCAGCAGTCCTATTTGGGACGGCCAAGAGACCCAGTACTTC. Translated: CASSPIWDGQETQYF.

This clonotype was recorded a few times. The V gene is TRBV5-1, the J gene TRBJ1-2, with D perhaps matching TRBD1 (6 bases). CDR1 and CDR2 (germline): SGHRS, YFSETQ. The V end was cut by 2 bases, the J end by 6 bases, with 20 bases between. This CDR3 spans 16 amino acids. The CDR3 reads CASSFRLPSTGNGYTF. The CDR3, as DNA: TGCGCCAGCAGCTTCCGACTACCCTCGACAGGCAATGGCTACACCTTC.

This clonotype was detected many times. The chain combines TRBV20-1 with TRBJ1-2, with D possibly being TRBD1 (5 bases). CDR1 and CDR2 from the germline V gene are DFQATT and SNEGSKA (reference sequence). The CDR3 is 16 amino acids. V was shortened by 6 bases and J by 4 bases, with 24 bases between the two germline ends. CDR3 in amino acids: CSAARVPGSLSYGYTF. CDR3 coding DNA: TGCAGTGCGGCTAGGGTGCCAGGGAGTCTTAGCTATGGCTACACCTTC.

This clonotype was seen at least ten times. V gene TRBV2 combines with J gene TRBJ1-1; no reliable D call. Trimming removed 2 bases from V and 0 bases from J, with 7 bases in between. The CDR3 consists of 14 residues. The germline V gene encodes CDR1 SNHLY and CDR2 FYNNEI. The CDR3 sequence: CASSEHSLNTEAFF. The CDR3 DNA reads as TGTGCCAGCAGTGAACACAGCCTGAACACTGAAGCTTTCTTT.

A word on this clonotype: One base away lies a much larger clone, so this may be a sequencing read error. In nucleotides, the CDR3 is TGTGCCAGCAGCCCCGCCAGGCCAGATACGCAGTATTTT. It encodes CASSPARPDTQYF. The V call is TRBV7-3, the J call TRBJ2-3, with unresolved D. CDR1 SGHTA and CDR2 FQGTGA come from the germline V gene. CDR3 length: 13 residues. V was cut by 5 bases and J by 4 bases, with 10 bases left in between.

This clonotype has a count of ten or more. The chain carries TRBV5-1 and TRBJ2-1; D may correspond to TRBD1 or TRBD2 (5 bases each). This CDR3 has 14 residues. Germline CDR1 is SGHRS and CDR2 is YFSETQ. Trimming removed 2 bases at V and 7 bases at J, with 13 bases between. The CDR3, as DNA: TGCGCCAGCAGCTTTTGGACTGGGGGTAATGAGCAGTTCTTC. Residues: CASSFWTGGNEQFF.

CDR3 in amino acids: CSARREQYF. The CDR3 DNA follows: TGCAGTGCCCGGAGGGAGCAGTACTTC. The genes are TRBV20-1 and TRBJ2-7, with D perhaps matching TRBD2 (5 bases). This CDR3 contains 9 residues. V was shortened by 6 bases and J by 7 bases, with 7 bases between the two germline ends. Germline-derived CDR1 and CDR2 are DFQATT and SNEGSKA (reference sequence).

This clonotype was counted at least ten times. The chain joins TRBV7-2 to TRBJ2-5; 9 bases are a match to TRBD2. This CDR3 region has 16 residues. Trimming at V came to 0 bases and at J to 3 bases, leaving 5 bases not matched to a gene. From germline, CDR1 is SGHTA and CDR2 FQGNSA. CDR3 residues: CASSLAHLAGKETQYF. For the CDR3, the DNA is TGTGCCAGCAGCTTAGCGCATCTAGCGGGAAAAGAGACCCAGTACTTC. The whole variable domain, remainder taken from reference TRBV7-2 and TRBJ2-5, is GAGVSQSPSNKVTEKGKDVELRCDPISGHTALYWYRQSLGQGLEFLIYFQGNSAPDKSGLPSDRFSAERTGGSVSTLTIQRTQQEDSAVYLCASSLAHLAGKETQYFGPGTRLLVL.

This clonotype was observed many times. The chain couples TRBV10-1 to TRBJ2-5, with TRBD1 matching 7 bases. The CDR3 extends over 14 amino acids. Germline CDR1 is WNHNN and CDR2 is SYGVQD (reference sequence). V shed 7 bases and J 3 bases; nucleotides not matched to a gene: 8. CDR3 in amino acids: CASTKGQEKETQYF. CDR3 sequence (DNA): TGCGCCAGCACAAAAGGACAGGAAAAAGAGACCCAGTACTTC.

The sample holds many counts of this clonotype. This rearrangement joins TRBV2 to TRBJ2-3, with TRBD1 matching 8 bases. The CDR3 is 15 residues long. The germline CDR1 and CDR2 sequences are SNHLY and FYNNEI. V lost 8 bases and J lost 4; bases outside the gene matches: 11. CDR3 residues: CASRRDRGPPDTQYF. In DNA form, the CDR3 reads TGTGCCAGCCGACGTGACAGGGGTCCCCCAGATACGCAGTATTTT. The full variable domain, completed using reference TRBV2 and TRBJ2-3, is EPEVTQTPSHQVTQMGQEVILRCVPISNHLYFYWYRQILGQKVEFLVSFYNNEISEKSEIFDDQFSVERPDGSNFTLKIRSTKLEDSAMYFCASRRDRGPPDTQYFGPGTRLTVL.

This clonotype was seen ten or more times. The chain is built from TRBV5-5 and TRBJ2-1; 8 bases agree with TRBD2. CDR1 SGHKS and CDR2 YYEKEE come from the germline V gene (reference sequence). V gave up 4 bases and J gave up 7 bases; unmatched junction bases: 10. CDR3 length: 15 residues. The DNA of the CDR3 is TGTGCCAGCAGCCCGAACGGACTAGCTCCTAATGAGCAGTTCTTC. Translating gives CASSPNGLAPNEQFF.